The rows below give T cell receptor beta chains drawn from one sample of a study of cytomegalovirus exposure and HLA in healthy donors. The repertoire was sequenced with immunoSEQ multiplex PCR; TCRdb's copy has only in-frame clones and lacks some. The sample has 70,000 to 90,000 clones, around 66% seen once. Sequenced: PBMCs. These receptors all stem from a woman in her thirties or forties in good health and CMV-seropositive. Both conserved end residues are part of each CDR3. D genes are given only for firm matches. Expanded clones get a size class; other rows say once, few or many, or leave the size out.

DNA	CDR3	V	size	J	D
TGTGCCAGCAGCATGACCGGGACAGGCGTCTACGGCTACACCTTC	CASSMTGTGVYGYTF	TRBV9	few	TRBJ1-2	TRBD1
TGTGCCAGCAGCCCATCGAGGTCCGGCCTAACCGGGGAGCTGTTTTTT	CASSPSRSGLTGELFF	TRBV28	-	TRBJ2-2	-
TGTGCCAGCAGTGGCAGCTACAGGGGCGGGTATGGCTACACCTTC	CASSGSYRGGYGYTF	TRBV2	-	TRBJ1-2	TRBD1
TGTGCCAGTAGTCTCCGGACAGATTATAATGAAAAACTGTTTTTT	CASSLRTDYNEKLFF	TRBV19	few	TRBJ1-4	-
TGCGCCAGCAGCCATGGACTAGCGGGACCTAATGATACGCAGTATTTT	CASSHGLAGPNDTQYF	TRBV5-1	-	TRBJ2-3	TRBD2
TGCGCCAGCAGCCAAGATCGGAGGGAGACCCAGTACTTC	CASSQDRRETQYF	TRBV4-1	once	TRBJ2-5	-
TGTGCCAGCAGTTTTCTCGCGGGGCAAGAGACCCAGTACTTC	CASSFLAGQETQYF	TRBV6-5	-	TRBJ2-5	-
TGTGCCAGCAGCTCTGTACAGGGAAACTATGGCTACACCTTC	CASSSVQGNYGYTF	TRBV7-2	-	TRBJ1-2	-
TGTGCCAGCAGCCAAGGACAGGGGAGTATTTACGAGCAGTACTTC	CASSQGQGSIYEQYF	TRBV14	-	TRBJ2-7	TRBD1
TGCGCCAGCAGCTTGGAATGGGGGCCTGGCTATGGCTACACCTTC	CASSLEWGPGYGYTF	TRBV5-1	once	TRBJ1-2	-
TGTGCCATCTGCCCCCGGACGGGAGGGCCAGATACGCAGTATTTT	CAICPRTGGPDTQYF	TRBV6-5	-	TRBJ2-3	TRBD2
TGCGCCAGCAGCCGGCGAAGCAGGGACACTGAAGCTTTCTTT	CASSRRSRDTEAFF	TRBV4-1	-	TRBJ1-1	-
TGTGCCAGCTCACCAACCACCGGGGAGAACAATGAGCAGTTCTTC	CASSPTTGENNEQFF	TRBV18	few	TRBJ2-1	-
TGTGCCAGTAGTATAGCGGGGGGGAAAGCTTTCTTT	CASSIAGGKAFF	TRBV19	-	TRBJ1-1	-
TGTGCCAGTAGTATACAACCGGGACAGGGGGCGGGAGGGGCCAACGTCCTGACTTTC	CASSIQPGQGAGGANVLTF	TRBV19	-	TRBJ2-6	TRBD1
TGTGCCACCAGCAGAGACCCGGGGGGGGCAAATCAGCCCCAGCATTTT	CATSRDPGGANQPQHF	TRBV15	-	TRBJ1-5	-
TGTGCCAGCAGCCGGCTAGCGGATTCCTACGAGCAGTACTTC	CASSRLADSYEQYF	TRBV7-2	few	TRBJ2-7	TRBD2
TGTGCCAGCAGCTTTGAGATCCGGGACAACTCCTACGAGCAGTACTTC	CASSFEIRDNSYEQYF	TRBV28	-	TRBJ2-7	-
TGTGCCAGCAAATCCGGTTTGAACACTGAAGCTTTCTTT	CASKSGLNTEAFF	TRBV5-4	-	TRBJ1-1	-
TGTGCCAGCAGCTCGGGACAGAATTTGAACACTGAAGCTTTCTTT	CASSSGQNLNTEAFF	TRBV5-4	-	TRBJ1-1	TRBD1
TGTGCCAGCAGTGAAGCTAAGGCAGGGGGAGCAAAGGGCTACACCTTC	CASSEAKAGGAKGYTF	TRBV2	-	TRBJ1-2	TRBD1
TGTGCCAGCCGGGAGATAAAGGAGAAGAACACTGAAGCTTTCTTT	CASREIKEKNTEAFF	TRBV28	few	TRBJ1-1	-
TGTGCCAGCAGCTTGAGTCTAGCGGGACAAGAGACCCAGTACTTC	CASSLSLAGQETQYF	TRBV5-4	-	TRBJ2-5	TRBD2
TGTGCCAGCACCTCACCCGGCGGACAGGGAATCTATGGCTACACCTTC	CASTSPGGQGIYGYTF	TRBV28	-	TRBJ1-2	TRBD1
TGTGCCAGCAGCTTCCTCGGGGGGAATGAGCAGTTCTTC	CASSFLGGNEQFF	TRBV11-3	-	TRBJ2-1	TRBD2
TGTGCCAGCAGCTCCAGGGCGGCGGTTAACTATGGCTACACCTTC	CASSSRAAVNYGYTF	TRBV7-2	-	TRBJ1-2	-
TGTGCCAGCAGTCTTGGACAGGGGGGGGAGCAGTACTTC	CASSLGQGGEQYF	TRBV6-5	-	TRBJ2-7	TRBD1
TGTGCCAGCAGCACCATGAGCAGGTCGGATACGCAGTATTTT	CASSTMSRSDTQYF	TRBV7-9	few	TRBJ2-3	-
TGTGCCAGCAGCGATTTCCCGGGGGATACGCAGTATTTT	CASSDFPGDTQYF	TRBV4-2	-	TRBJ2-3	-
TGTGCCAGCACGGGACTCGACAGCGGCTATGGCTACACCTTC	CASTGLDSGYGYTF	TRBV6-6	few	TRBJ1-2	-